This is a list of T cell receptor beta chains from one sample in a study of shared T cell receptors in the human thymus. Method: immunoSEQ multiplex PCR; TCRdb's copy keeps in-frame clones and lacks some. The sample includes roughly 550,000 clones, 78% of them seen just once. The same specimen was also included in a second study, on human thymus T cells.

The sequenced sample consisted of thymocytes. These TCRs come from a boy in the first two years of life with a congenital heart defect. The CDR3 runs from the conserved cysteine through the conserved F or W. The order of the fields is D gene, V gene, clone size, CDR3 protein. D genes are given only for firm matches. Clone size is not always given. Where it is, it says once, few, many or a class for expanded clones.

d_call: TRBD2; v_call: TRBV4-3; clone_size: NA; cdr3_aa: CASSQTPWREGTTGELFF
d_call: NA; v_call: TRBV11-2; clone_size: NA; cdr3_aa: CASSLDGGAEYEQYF
d_call: TRBD2; v_call: TRBV30; clone_size: NA; cdr3_aa: CAWSVSAGGRRNEQYF
d_call: TRBD1; v_call: TRBV7-2; clone_size: NA; cdr3_aa: CASSLEGQGYNEQFF
d_call: NA; v_call: TRBV19; clone_size: NA; cdr3_aa: CASSIKVTGQPQHF
d_call: TRBD2; v_call: TRBV4-2; clone_size: once; cdr3_aa: CASSQGPRTRFFYEQYF
d_call: TRBD2; v_call: TRBV5-6; clone_size: NA; cdr3_aa: CASSHKGLAGDLEFYEQYF
d_call: TRBD2; v_call: TRBV4-3; clone_size: few; cdr3_aa: CASSQDLASGNNEQFF
d_call: TRBD1; v_call: TRBV5-1; clone_size: once; cdr3_aa: CASSWAPGQGNEQFF
d_call: NA; v_call: TRBV28; clone_size: once; cdr3_aa: CAIESTNTYNEQFF
d_call: NA; v_call: TRBV4-1; clone_size: NA; cdr3_aa: CASSQDLLGTGSMNTEAFF
d_call: TRBD2; v_call: TRBV4-2; clone_size: NA; cdr3_aa: CASSPRLAGDYEQYF
d_call: NA; v_call: TRBV4-1; clone_size: few; cdr3_aa: CASSQDRDSYTDTQYF
d_call: TRBD1; v_call: TRBV2; clone_size: NA; cdr3_aa: CASSGESLRGILSSYEQYF
d_call: NA; v_call: TRBV29-1; clone_size: few; cdr3_aa: CSAKKGPGEQYF
d_call: TRBD2; v_call: TRBV29-1; clone_size: NA; cdr3_aa: CSVDVSGSQETQYF
d_call: TRBD1; v_call: TRBV30; clone_size: NA; cdr3_aa: CAWGGTGEKLFF
d_call: NA; v_call: TRBV29-1; clone_size: NA; cdr3_aa: CSVPPGGPYNEQFF
d_call: TRBD2; v_call: TRBV4-1; clone_size: NA; cdr3_aa: CASSQDGVAGGPRSYEQYF
d_call: NA; v_call: TRBV5-1; clone_size: NA; cdr3_aa: CASSLDRGQGLNEQFF
d_call: TRBD2; v_call: TRBV5-1; clone_size: NA; cdr3_aa: CASSSGLAGGHETQYF
d_call: TRBD2; v_call: TRBV14; clone_size: once; cdr3_aa: CASSQYLGGRDYEQYF
d_call: NA; v_call: TRBV10-3; clone_size: NA; cdr3_aa: CAISGGGGEQYF
d_call: NA; v_call: TRBV4-3; clone_size: NA; cdr3_aa: CASSQGHGSHYNEQFF
d_call: NA; v_call: TRBV14; clone_size: NA; cdr3_aa: CASSTAGNGYTF
d_call: NA; v_call: TRBV6-5; clone_size: NA; cdr3_aa: CASGWGGYEQYF
d_call: TRBD2; v_call: TRBV11-2; clone_size: NA; cdr3_aa: CASSLVAGDSETQYF
d_call: TRBD1; v_call: TRBV6-1; clone_size: NA; cdr3_aa: CASSVSGGYGYTF
d_call: TRBD1; v_call: TRBV4-3; clone_size: NA; cdr3_aa: CASSQGRRTGNIDEQYF
d_call: NA; v_call: TRBV7-3; clone_size: NA; cdr3_aa: CASSLTLSRGSGGANNEQFF
d_call: TRBD1; v_call: TRBV29-1; clone_size: NA; cdr3_aa: CSVQYQGEVGYTF
d_call: NA; v_call: TRBV18; clone_size: NA; cdr3_aa: CASSPSREPSSYNEQFF
d_call: NA; v_call: TRBV5-6; clone_size: NA; cdr3_aa: CASSFRQSPGPENTEAFF
d_call: TRBD2; v_call: TRBV6-1; clone_size: once; cdr3_aa: CASSELAGGYNEQFF
d_call: NA; v_call: TRBV10-3; clone_size: NA; cdr3_aa: CAISAAGTRENQPQHF
d_call: NA; v_call: TRBV6-1; clone_size: NA; cdr3_aa: CASTVGQGGETQYF
d_call: NA; v_call: TRBV16; clone_size: NA; cdr3_aa: CASSQRQPEDYGYTF
d_call: TRBD1; v_call: TRBV2; clone_size: NA; cdr3_aa: CASSERRQGYSYEQYF
d_call: NA; v_call: TRBV6-6; clone_size: NA; cdr3_aa: CASSQLDSRTDTQYF
d_call: NA; v_call: TRBV30; clone_size: NA; cdr3_aa: CAWSVEGQNTEAFF
d_call: TRBD2; v_call: TRBV7-9; clone_size: NA; cdr3_aa: CASSPGTSGGFYEQYF